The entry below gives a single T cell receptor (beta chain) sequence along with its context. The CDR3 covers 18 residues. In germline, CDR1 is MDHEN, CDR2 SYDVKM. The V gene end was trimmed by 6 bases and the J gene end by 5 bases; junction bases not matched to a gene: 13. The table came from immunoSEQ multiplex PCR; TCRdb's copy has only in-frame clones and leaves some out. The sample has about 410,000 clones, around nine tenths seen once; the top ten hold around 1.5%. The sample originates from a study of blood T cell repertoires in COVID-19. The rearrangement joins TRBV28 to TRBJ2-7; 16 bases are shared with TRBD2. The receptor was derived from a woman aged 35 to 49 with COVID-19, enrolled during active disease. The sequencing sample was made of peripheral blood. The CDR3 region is CASSLTVGLAGGPDEQYF. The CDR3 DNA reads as TGTGCCAGCAGCCTAACCGTGGGACTAGCGGGAGGGCCGGACGAGCAGTACTTC.